One sample yielded the 8 T cell receptor beta chains listed below, sequenced in a study of metastatic and nonmetastatic thyroid tumors. From the PCR reads, TCRdb re-called clones with MiXCR. In the table there are about 21,000 clones, 25% to 30% of which are singletons. Treatment of any kind had been given to no patient before thyroid surgery. Specimen: blood. The receptors originated from a female donor with papillary thyroid cancer or a benign thyroid nodule (not recorded which). Some clones in this sample may be carry-over from other donors' samples.

This clone was found a few times. The chain combines TRBV6-2 or TRBV6-3 with TRBJ2-1; D is ambiguous. The germline CDR1 and CDR2 sequences are MNHEY and SVGEGT. CDR3 length: 14 amino acids. Trimming cost V 0 bases and J 6 bases, with 9 bases left between them. CDR3 region: CASSYSPRANEQFF. The CDR3 DNA reads as TGTGCCAGCAGTTACTCGCCAAGGGCCAATGAGCAGTTCTTC.

In its sample, this clone is medium-sized. The CDR3 nucleotides read TGTGCCAGCAGTGACTCATTAGGGACAGTTGATAGCAATCAGCCCCAGCATTTT. Its translation is CASSDSLGTVDSNQPQHF. The V call is TRBV6-4, the J call TRBJ1-5; TRBD1 agrees at 7 bases. CDR1 and CDR2 (germline): MRHNA, SNTAGT. V lost 0 bases, J lost 0 bases, and 8 bases stayed unmatched. The CDR3 extends over 18 amino acids.

This clone was observed at least ten times. In DNA form, the CDR3 reads TGCGCCAGCAGAGGAGGTAGGGGGGGCGCGGTGGACACTGAAGCTTTCTTT. Its protein is CASRGGRGGAVDTEAFF. The chain has TRBV5-1 and TRBJ1-1; a possible D gene is TRBD1 (6 bases). V lost 5 bases and J 3 bases, leaving 23 bases between the germline ends. This CDR3 is built from 17 residues. Germline V CDR1 and CDR2: SGHRS, YFSETQ.

This clone has a count of ten or more. A read error may explain this, as a much larger clone is one base away. The chain uses TRBV7-8 and TRBJ2-1; no reliable D call. CDR3 length: 16 amino acids. Germline V CDR1 and CDR2: SGHVS, FQNEAQ. V lost 2 bases to trimming and J lost 0 bases, with 11 bases between them. CDR3 sequence: CASSLWARSSYNEQFF. The DNA of the CDR3 is TGTGCCAGCAGCTTATGGGCCCGGAGCTCCTACAATGAGCAGTTCTTC.

This clone was observed many times. This sequence joins TRBV6-1 and TRBJ2-1, with D unclear. V lost 6 bases and J 7 bases, leaving 7 bases between the germline ends. In germline, CDR1 is MNHNS, CDR2 SASEGT. The CDR3 has 11 amino acids. CDR3 loop: CASRGVNEQFF. The DNA for the CDR3 is TGTGCCAGCAGAGGAGTTAATGAGCAGTTCTTC.

This clone was recorded many times. This sequence joins TRBV13 and TRBJ1-4, with TRBD1 matching 10 bases. The CDR3 extends over 16 amino acids. Germline assignment: CDR1 PRHDT and CDR2 FYEKMQ (reference sequence). After removal of 5 bases from V and 8 bases from J, the junction contained 11 bases not matched to a gene. The CDR3 bases are TGTGCCAGCAGCCTTTCCGGGACAGGGGCGGACGAAAAACTGTTTTTT. It yields the protein CASSLSGTGADEKLFF.

This clone was observed at least ten times. This chain joins TRBV3-1 and TRBJ1-4; the D gene is possibly TRBD1 (6 bases). Germline V gene lookup returns CDR1 LGHDT and CDR2 YNNKEL (reference sequence). The CDR3 has 14 residues. Trimming took 6 bases from V and 4 from J, leaving 12 bases between them. CDR3 in DNA: TGTGCCAGCAGTTTGCAGGGGATTAATGAAAAACTGTTTTTT. This sequence encodes CASSLQGINEKLFF.

Notes on this clone: Mismatch with germline at one junction end may stem from a read error. This chain uses TRBV7-6 with TRBJ1-5; TRBD1 matches at 7 bases. Germline CDR1 and CDR2: SGHVS and FNYEAQ. This CDR3 is built from 17 residues. In nucleotides, the CDR3 is TGTGCCAGCAGCTTAGAAAGGGGGGGACAGTTGGATCAGCCCCATCATTTT. Translation: CASSLERGGQLDQPHHF. Variable domain in full (rest from reference TRBV7-6 and TRBJ1-5): GAGVSQSPRYKVTKRGQDVALRCDPISGHVSLYWYRQALGQGPEFLTYFNYEAQQDKSGLPNDRFSAERPEGSISTLTIQRTEQRDSAMYRCASSLERGGQLDQPHHFGDGTRLSIL.